The rows below give T cell receptor beta chains drawn from one sample of a study of shared clonotypes between healthy human individuals. This table comes from immunoSEQ multiplex PCR, and its TCRdb copy is limited to in-frame clones, with some not included. Of fewer than 550,000 clones listed, roughly 79% are singletons. The sample was PBMCs. The receptors were sampled from a woman in her thirties or forties in good health. Some clones in this sample may be carry-over from other donors' samples. Both conserved end residues are part of each CDR3.

cdr3_aa: CAWSASRGSDEQYF; v_call: TRBV30; j_call: TRBJ2-7
cdr3_aa: CASSHTRGSFSGANVLTF; v_call: TRBV5-8; j_call: TRBJ2-6
cdr3_aa: CATSRGADYEQYF; v_call: TRBV15; j_call: TRBJ2-7
cdr3_aa: CSVVGGAQDTEAFF; v_call: TRBV29-1; j_call: TRBJ1-1
cdr3_aa: CASSFQETQYF; v_call: TRBV2; j_call: TRBJ2-5
cdr3_aa: CASSEHRDTTGELFF; v_call: TRBV25-1; j_call: TRBJ2-2
cdr3_aa: CASSPGLVQYF; v_call: TRBV28; j_call: TRBJ2-7
cdr3_aa: CASSQADGGTEAFF; v_call: TRBV2; j_call: TRBJ1-1
cdr3_aa: CASSYSTSARYEQYF; v_call: TRBV6-5; j_call: TRBJ2-7
cdr3_aa: CASSPPPALAEFSYEQYF; v_call: TRBV18; j_call: TRBJ2-7
cdr3_aa: CSARGSEAFF; v_call: TRBV20-1; j_call: TRBJ1-1
cdr3_aa: CASSTGTSSAEQYF; v_call: TRBV19; j_call: TRBJ2-7
cdr3_aa: CASSYTSAGANVLTF; v_call: TRBV6-5; j_call: TRBJ2-6
cdr3_aa: CASSRHRLLVGRSNQPQHF; v_call: TRBV23-1; j_call: TRBJ1-5
cdr3_aa: CASSIDRYNEQFF; v_call: TRBV7-3; j_call: TRBJ2-1
cdr3_aa: CASGYGSAGELFF; v_call: TRBV7-6; j_call: TRBJ2-2
cdr3_aa: CASSSTGHEQFF; v_call: TRBV10-2; j_call: TRBJ2-1
cdr3_aa: CASSISGSGYTF; v_call: TRBV19; j_call: TRBJ1-2
cdr3_aa: CASSLGGLVHTQYF; v_call: TRBV7-9; j_call: TRBJ2-3
cdr3_aa: CASSLGGLAGGRTDTQYF; v_call: TRBV5-1; j_call: TRBJ2-3
cdr3_aa: CASSQGTGAREQFF; v_call: TRBV14; j_call: TRBJ2-1
cdr3_aa: CASSLVGRVDKQFF; v_call: TRBV5-5; j_call: TRBJ2-1
cdr3_aa: CASSMRSYEQYF; v_call: TRBV19; j_call: TRBJ2-7
cdr3_aa: CASSQLDRFNEKLFF; v_call: TRBV4-1; j_call: TRBJ1-4
cdr3_aa: CASGRSGANVLTF; v_call: TRBV13; j_call: TRBJ2-6
cdr3_aa: CASSFRYQETQYF; v_call: TRBV6-5; j_call: TRBJ2-5
cdr3_aa: CASSVAVREDIEQYF; v_call: TRBV9; j_call: TRBJ2-7
cdr3_aa: CATSRVRGSGTYEQYF; v_call: TRBV15; j_call: TRBJ2-7
cdr3_aa: CASSRDLKETQYF; v_call: TRBV18; j_call: TRBJ2-5
cdr3_aa: CASSDSGSRGGTQYF; v_call: TRBV5-1; j_call: TRBJ2-3
cdr3_aa: CASSQTSGSAETQYF; v_call: TRBV4-3; j_call: TRBJ2-5
cdr3_aa: CASSLELGTDTQYF; v_call: TRBV5-4; j_call: TRBJ2-3
cdr3_aa: CASSYSGDQNEQYF; v_call: TRBV6-6; j_call: TRBJ2-7
cdr3_aa: CASSITGANYGYTF; v_call: TRBV19; j_call: TRBJ1-2
cdr3_aa: CATLGQGGTGELFF; v_call: TRBV28; j_call: TRBJ2-2
cdr3_aa: CASSGQGTQPQHF; v_call: TRBV2; j_call: TRBJ1-5
cdr3_aa: CAISDPGQGIAKNIQYF; v_call: TRBV10-3; j_call: TRBJ2-4
cdr3_aa: CSVGDRGAPLHF; v_call: TRBV29-1; j_call: TRBJ1-6
cdr3_aa: CASSLGLAGVTEQYF; v_call: TRBV5-4; j_call: TRBJ2-7
cdr3_aa: CASSPHTGGASTEAFF; v_call: TRBV5-1; j_call: TRBJ1-1
cdr3_aa: CASSMILGQGIGYTF; v_call: TRBV19; j_call: TRBJ1-2